The clone carrying this T cell receptor beta chain has ten or more counts. Its specificity is not known. Trimming left V 5 bases short and J 4 bases short, with 13 bases between. CDR1 and CDR2 (germline): MNHNS, SASEGT. The CDR3 totals 14 residues. At 550 to 600 ng per sample, bulk tumor genomic DNA provided the template. Primary tumors were biopsied several times each, far apart, intraoperatively. Surgery that was curative in intent was performed on patients with untreated, newly diagnosed non-small cell lung cancer. It was with 32 V and 13 J primers that multiplex PCR amplified TCR beta CDR3. TCRdb independently ran MiXCR on the multiplex PCR reads; one entry per CDR3 protein. The sample yields some 10,000 distinct CDR3 sequences, roughly 26% seen once. This record belongs to a study of immune heterogeneity within non-small cell lung tumors. Study background: Tumor histology was classified as squamous cell carcinoma in several cases, non-squamous carcinoma in 10 and not otherwise specified in 1. Study conclusions and caveats: Higher local tumor mutational burden went with moderately higher local T-cell clonality, R around 0.34. Tumor sites within a patient were found to share identical dominant CDR3 beta clonotypes, and site-unique high-frequency clones were also present.

Source material: lung tumor tissue. This chain links TRBV6-1 with TRBJ2-3, with D possibly being TRBD2 (6 bases). This clonotype was sampled from a man over 45 with non-small cell lung cancer. The CDR3 protein is CASSSNGGSDTQYF. The CDR3 DNA reads as TGTGCCAGCAGTTCCAACGGGGGATCAGATACGCAGTATTTT.